The 32 T cell receptor beta chains given below trace back to one sample, sequenced in a study of shared clonotypes between healthy human individuals. Repertoires were generated with immunoSEQ multiplex PCR, while TCRdb's copy carries only in-frame clones and drops some. The table has about 2.3 million clones, 85% to 95% seen once. Sequenced material: naive CD4+ T cells from PBMCs. The sample's subset: CD45RA+ positively selected. All receptors come from a man aged 18-30 years in good health. Some clones in this sample may be carry-over from other donors' samples.

J is TRBJ2-7 and V is TRBV7-2; unclear D gene. The CDR3 runs to 16 residues. V shed 1 base and J shed 6 bases, with 19 bases lying between them. CDR1 is SGHTA, CDR2 FQGNSA, per germline. The CDR3 DNA reads TGTGCCAGCAGCTTAGAGGGTCGTGGGGAAGGGCGCGAGCAGTACTTC. Protein product: CASSLEGRGEGREQYF.

The count of this clone is one. The gene calls are TRBV5-1 and TRBJ2-3; D gene uncertain. With 0 bases removed from V and 2 bases from J, the gap between germline ends came to 10 bases. Germline CDR1 and CDR2: SGHRS and YFSETQ. The CDR3 is 15 residues long. CDR3: CASSLAGIITDTQYF. In DNA, the CDR3 is TGCGCCAGCAGCTTGGCGGGCATTATCACAGATACGCAGTATTTT. Supplemented by reference TRBV5-1 and TRBJ2-3, the full variable domain reads KAGVTQTPRYLIKTRGQQVTLSCSPISGHRSVSWYQQTPGQGLQFLFEYFSETQRNKGNFPGRFSGRQFSNSRSEMNVSTLELGDSALYLCASSLAGIITDTQYFGPGTRLTVL.

The chain uses TRBV25-1 and TRBJ2-7; a possible D gene is TRBD1 (6 bases). CDR3 size: 15 residues. Germline CDR1 MGHDK, CDR2 SYGVNS. Deletions cut 2 bases from V and 6 bases from J, with 17 bases between. CDR3 nucleotides: TGTGCCAGCAGTGAACAGGGGCAACTACTCCGCGAGCAGTACTTC. Residues: CASSEQGQLLREQYF.

J is TRBJ2-3 and V is TRBV28, with TRBD1 matching over 7 bases. The V and J ends lost 5 bases and 4 bases, in that order; junction bases with no gene match: 18. CDR1 MDHEN and CDR2 SYDVKM come from the germline V gene. CDR3 length: 18 amino acids. The CDR3 protein is CASSPTSSIDRDPDTQYF. In DNA, the CDR3 is TGTGCCAGCAGTCCTACCTCCTCTATCGACAGGGACCCAGATACGCAGTATTTT.

The rearrangement links TRBV9 to TRBJ2-2; D gene ambiguous. The ends were cut back, 0 bases at V and 4 bases at J, with 7 bases in the middle. This CDR3 is 14 amino acids long. Germline CDR1 SGDLS, CDR2 YYNGEE. In nucleotides, the CDR3 is TGTGCCAGCAGCGTAGCGTCCCTCACCGGGGAGCTGTTTTTT. Amino acids: CASSVASLTGELFF.

J is TRBJ2-7 and V is TRBV7-9, with TRBD2 identical over 10 bases. The germline gives CDR1 SEHNR, CDR2 FQNEAQ (reference sequence). Trimming cost V 2 bases and J 3 bases; bases outside gene matches: 4. CDR3 length equals 15 residues. This CDR3 reads CASSLLAGVVYEQYF. For the CDR3, the DNA is TGTGCCAGCAGCTTACTAGCGGGAGTAGTCTACGAGCAGTACTTC.

A word on this clone: The sample holds other DNA sequences that translate to the same CDR3. This chain joins TRBV6-5 and TRBJ1-1; 8 bases map to TRBD1. CDR3 length: 12 amino acids. Germline CDR1 reads MNHEY; CDR2 reads SVGAGI. The trim removed 5 bases at V and 5 bases at J, leaving 1 base unmatched. The CDR3 loop reads CASSTGGTEAFF. CDR3 in DNA: TGTGCCAGCAGTACAGGGGGGACTGAAGCTTTCTTT.

V is TRBV2 and J is TRBJ2-5, with TRBD1 matching over 11 bases. The CDR3 loop spans 15 amino acids. After removal of 5 bases from V and 4 bases from J, the junction contained 6 bases not matched to a gene. Germline loops: CDR1 SNHLY, CDR2 FYNNEI. The CDR3 loop is CASSWDRGMGETQYF. The CDR3 DNA sequence: TGTGCCAGCAGTTGGGACAGGGGGATGGGAGAGACCCAGTACTTC.

The chain joins TRBV19 to TRBJ2-1; 9 bases agree with TRBD1. The CDR3 is 15 amino acids. Trimming cost V 7 bases and J 8 bases; bases outside gene matches: 12. The germline gives CDR1 LNHDA, CDR2 SQIVND (reference sequence). CDR3 DNA sequence: TGTGCCAGTACAAAACAGGGGGCACTTCTCCATGAGCAGTTCTTC. Translated, it gives CASTKQGALLHEQFF.

The V and J genes are TRBV19 and TRBJ1-5; no definite D call. Trimming pared 4 bases from V and 3 bases from J, leaving 10 bases between. This CDR3 has 14 residues. The V gene's germline CDR1 is LNHDA and CDR2 SQIVND (reference sequence). CDR3 residues: CASSSGAYNQPQHF. CDR3 nucleotide sequence: TGTGCCAGTAGTAGCGGCGCCTACAATCAGCCCCAGCATTTT.

This chain links TRBV29-1 with TRBJ2-1; D may match TRBD1 or TRBD2 (5 bases each). The V and J ends lost 4 bases and 6 bases respectively, with 7 bases between them. Germline loops: CDR1 SQVTM, CDR2 ANQGSEA. The CDR3 loop spans 11 amino acids. The CDR3 nucleotides are TGCAGCGTTGGGGACCCCAATGAGCAGTTCTTC. The encoded protein is CSVGDPNEQFF.

This clone has only one observation. This CDR3 is CATMRHPQETQYF. CDR3 DNA: TGTGCCACCATGCGACACCCACAAGAGACCCAGTACTTC. V is TRBV6-1 and J is TRBJ2-5, with D unresolved. Germline assignment: CDR1 MNHNS and CDR2 SASEGT. The CDR3 is 13 amino acids. V lost 10 bases to trimming and J lost 2 bases, with 14 bases between them.

The gene calls are TRBV28 and TRBJ2-7, with 12 positions matching TRBD2. V lost 8 bases to trimming and J lost 4 bases; unmatched junction nucleotides: 6. The V gene's germline CDR1 is MDHEN and CDR2 SYDVKM. The CDR3 is 14 residues long. CDR3 sequence reads: CASLGLAGGYEQYF. CDR3 bases: TGTGCCAGCCTTGGTCTAGCGGGAGGGTACGAGCAGTACTTC.

The chain carries TRBV28 and TRBJ2-1, with D perhaps matching TRBD2 (6 bases). The V and J ends lost 7 bases and 15 bases respectively, with 19 bases between them. The CDR3 is 12 amino acids. Looked up from germline, CDR1 is MDHEN and CDR2 is SYDVKM. As DNA, the CDR3 is TGTGCCAGCACCACTAGGCTGGGGAGGAGGTTCTTC. Its protein product is CASTTRLGRRFF.

V usage is TRBV4-2 and J usage is TRBJ2-7; 9 bases fit TRBD2. Trimming cost V 2 bases and J 2 bases; bases outside gene matches: 4. This CDR3 contains 15 residues. Germline lookup yields CDR1 LGHNA and CDR2 YNFKEQ. In DNA form, the CDR3 reads TGTGCCAGCAGCCAACAACTAGCGGGCGCCTACGAGCAGTACTTC. It is translated as CASSQQLAGAYEQYF.

CDR3 region: CASSPGEGQHEKLFF. In DNA, the CDR3 is TGTGCCAGCTCACCAGGGGAGGGACAGCATGAAAAACTGTTTTTT. V gene TRBV18 combines with J gene TRBJ1-4, with 7 bases matching TRBD1. The CDR3 is 15 amino acids. After removal of 2 bases from V and 6 bases from J, the junction contained 6 bases not matched to a gene. The germline CDR1 and CDR2 sequences are KGHSH and LQKENI.

The chain has TRBV6-6 and TRBJ2-1, with TRBD1 matching 7 bases. The CDR3 sequence is 12 residues long. V shed 6 bases, J shed 6 bases, and the junction held 2 bases outside the gene matches. Germline CDR1 is MNHNY and CDR2 is SVGAGI (reference sequence). The CDR3 region is CASSRQGNEQFF. The CDR3 DNA is TGTGCCAGCAGCAGACAGGGCAATGAGCAGTTCTTC.

The chain uses TRBV27 and TRBJ2-1; 12 nucleotides line up with TRBD2. This CDR3 region has 18 residues. J gave up 0 bases and V 2 bases, and 5 bases lay outside the gene matches. Germline CDR1 and CDR2: MNHEY and SMNVEV (reference sequence). The CDR3 spells CASSLLAGGLSSYNEQFF. DNA of the CDR3: TGTGCCAGCAGTTTACTAGCGGGAGGGCTAAGCTCCTACAATGAGCAGTTCTTC.

Regarding this clone: The sample holds other DNA sequences that translate to the same CDR3. This rearrangement joins TRBV9 to TRBJ1-3; D is ambiguous. CDR3 length: 14 amino acids. Germline-derived CDR1 and CDR2 are SGDLS and YYNGEE. V gave up 0 bases and J gave up 2 bases, with 6 bases separating them. The CDR3 spells CASSVVGTGNTIYF. CDR3 in DNA: TGTGCCAGCAGCGTAGTGGGGACTGGAAACACCATATATTTT.

The chain links TRBV7-9 to TRBJ2-7; 7 nucleotides agree with TRBD1. V trimming: 3 bases; J trimming: 1 base; junction bases outside the gene matches: 3. The CDR3 sequence is 14 residues long. Germline V gene lookup returns CDR1 SEHNR and CDR2 FQNEAQ (reference sequence). The CDR3 is CASSFDRASYEQYF. The CDR3, as DNA: TGTGCCAGCAGCTTTGACAGGGCATCCTACGAGCAGTACTTC.

The rearrangement joins TRBV6-1 to TRBJ1-1, with D unclear. The CDR3 runs to 12 residues. Germline V gene data show CDR1 as MNHNS and CDR2 as SASEGT. Trimming cost V 2 bases and J 11 bases, with 12 bases left between them. CDR3 in DNA: TGTGCCAGCAGTGAACCCCCGCCTAGGGCTTTCTTT. This encodes CASSEPPPRAFF.

The rearrangement joins TRBV14 to TRBJ2-7; no definite D call. Germline V lookup: CDR1 SGHDN, CDR2 FVKESK. Trimming left V 4 bases short and J 3 bases short, with 10 bases between. This CDR3 spans 13 amino acids. In DNA, the CDR3 is TGTGCCAGCAGCCGACCGTCCAACTACGAGCAGTACTTC. This gives the protein CASSRPSNYEQYF.

This clone was seen a single time. V is TRBV4-2 and J is TRBJ2-5, with 12 bases that match TRBD2. The DNA end is a closer match to TRBJ2-7, so the J assignment may be wrong. This CDR3 contains 15 residues. Germline V CDR1 and CDR2: LGHNA, YNFKEQ. The CDR3 spells CASSLGTSGLYEQYF. As DNA, the CDR3 is TGTGCCAGCAGCCTTGGGACTAGCGGGTTATACGAGCAGTACTTC.

This chain connects TRBV7-2 to TRBJ2-2; 9 bases fit TRBD2. The CDR3 has 16 amino acids. J gave up 0 bases and V 3 bases, and 2 bases lay outside the gene matches. The germline V gene has CDR1 SGHTA and CDR2 FQGNSA. Written as DNA, the CDR3 is TGTGCCAGCAGCTTCCGACTAGCGGCGAACACCGGGGAGCTGTTTTTT. Amino acids: CASSFRLAANTGELFF.

The chain recombines TRBV11-3 with TRBJ2-3; D is possibly TRBD2 (5 bases). There are 16 residues in the CDR3. The V and J ends lost 3 bases and 2 bases respectively, with 15 bases between them. Germline V gives CDR1 SGHNT, CDR2 YENEEA. CDR3 DNA: TGTGCCAGCAGCTTCCACTCGGGATCACCCACAGATACGCAGTATTTT. Translating it yields CASSFHSGSPTDTQYF.

The gene calls are TRBV5-1 and TRBJ2-1, with TRBD2 matching over 15 bases. Germline V gene lookup returns CDR1 SGHRS and CDR2 YFSETQ. The CDR3 spans 16 residues. Trimming took 4 bases from V and 7 from J; bases not matched to a gene: 6. The CDR3 nucleotides read TGCGCCAGCAGCCTTCCGGGACTAGCGGGAGGAAATGAGCAGTTCTTC. Amino acids: CASSLPGLAGGNEQFF.

The V call is TRBV28, the J call TRBJ2-7; 16 bases agree with TRBD2. V lost 5 bases and J lost 2; bases outside the gene matches: 9. The CDR3 extends over 18 amino acids. The germline V gene has CDR1 MDHEN and CDR2 SYDVKM. The CDR3 sequence: CASSVGTSGRARAYEQYF. The CDR3 nucleotides are TGTGCCAGCAGTGTCGGGACTAGCGGGAGGGCCCGCGCCTACGAGCAGTACTTC.

The rearrangement uses TRBV27 and TRBJ1-5; 9 bases agree with TRBD1. The CDR3 sequence is 17 residues long. Trimming removed 5 bases from V and 4 bases from J; junction bases left unmatched: 12. The germline V gene has CDR1 MNHEY and CDR2 SMNVEV (reference sequence). CDR3 protein: CASSPIPGQGQNQPQHF. For the CDR3, the DNA is TGTGCCAGCAGTCCGATACCCGGACAGGGGCAAAATCAGCCCCAGCATTTT.

This chain uses TRBV5-1 with TRBJ2-7, with TRBD2 identical over 9 bases. Germline V gene lookup returns CDR1 SGHRS and CDR2 YFSETQ. The CDR3 has 14 amino acids. V shed 7 bases and J 3 bases; nucleotides not matched to a gene: 8. The CDR3 bases are TGCGCCAGCCGACCCACTAGCGGGTACTACGAGCAGTACTTC. Translation: CASRPTSGYYEQYF.

This clone was counted once. Other DNA sequences of this sample code for an identical CDR3. This chain connects TRBV2 to TRBJ2-2, with D unresolved. Per germline, CDR1 SNHLY and CDR2 FYNNEI. The CDR3 runs 15 residues. Between the trimmed V and J ends, which lost 3 bases and 0 bases, there was a span of 8 bases. This CDR3 is CASSEGRANTGELFF. The CDR3 DNA sequence: TGTGCCAGCAGTGAGGGTAGAGCGAACACCGGGGAGCTGTTTTTT.

A note on this clone: Other DNA sequences within the sample encode an identical CDR3. This chain links TRBV5-1 with TRBJ1-1, with TRBD1 matching over 10 bases. The germline gives CDR1 SGHRS, CDR2 YFSETQ. Trimming removed 2 bases from V and 0 bases from J; junction bases left unmatched: 4. The length of the CDR3 is 16 residues. The CDR3 protein is CASSLGQGGMNTEAFF. CDR3 DNA: TGCGCCAGCAGCTTAGGACAGGGGGGGATGAACACTGAAGCTTTCTTT.

The J gene is TRBJ1-5, the V gene TRBV6-1, with D possibly matching TRBD1 (5 bases). CDR3 size: 15 residues. V lost 3 bases and J 6 bases, leaving 15 bases between the germline ends. CDR1 and CDR2 from the germline V gene are MNHNS and SASEGT. As DNA, the CDR3 is TGTGCCAGCAGTGAGCCTTCGGGGGTCGCTCAGCCCCAGCATTTT. Its translation is CASSEPSGVAQPQHF.